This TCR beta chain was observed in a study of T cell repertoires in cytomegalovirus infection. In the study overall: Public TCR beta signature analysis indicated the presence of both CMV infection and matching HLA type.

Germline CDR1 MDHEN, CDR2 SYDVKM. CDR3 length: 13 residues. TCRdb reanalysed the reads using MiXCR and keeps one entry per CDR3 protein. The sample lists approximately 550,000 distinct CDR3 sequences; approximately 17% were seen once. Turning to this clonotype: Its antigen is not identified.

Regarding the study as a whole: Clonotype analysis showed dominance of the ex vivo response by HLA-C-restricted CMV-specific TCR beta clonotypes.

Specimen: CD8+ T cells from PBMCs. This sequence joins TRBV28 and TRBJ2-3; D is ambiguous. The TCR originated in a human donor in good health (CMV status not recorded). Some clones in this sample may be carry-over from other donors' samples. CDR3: CGPMRLYTDTQYF. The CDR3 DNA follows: TGTGGCCCTATGAGGCTTTACACAGATACGCAGTATTTT.